This entry describes one T cell receptor (beta chain). Source study methods: Estimation of nucleated cell counts was performed using reference gene primer amplification. Produced via immunoSEQ multiplex PCR; TCRdb's table is partial and in-frame only. Clone size and the V and J calls come from that table; the DNA yielded D and trimming. The sample records roughly 360,000 clones, over 65% being singletons. This entry belongs to a study of blood T cell repertoires in COVID-19. Looking at the study overall: Italy, Spain and the United States were the sources of the convalescent and acute COVID-19 samples. In each case, the material was cDNA or gDNA derived from T cells, B-cell-depleted T cells, or PBMCs.

V was cut by 10 bases and J by 1 base, with 13 bases left in between. From germline, CDR1 is KGHSH and CDR2 LQKENI. This CDR3 has 13 amino acids. The TCR sequence derives from a human donor with acute or convalescent COVID-19. The donor label of this sample is uncertain. Sequences were obtained from peripheral blood. The V call is TRBV18, the J call TRBJ1-1, with D perhaps matching TRBD1 (6 bases). The CDR3 protein is CATLQGPNTEAFF. The CDR3 DNA is TGTGCCACCCTACAGGGCCCGAACACTGAAGCTTTCTTT.